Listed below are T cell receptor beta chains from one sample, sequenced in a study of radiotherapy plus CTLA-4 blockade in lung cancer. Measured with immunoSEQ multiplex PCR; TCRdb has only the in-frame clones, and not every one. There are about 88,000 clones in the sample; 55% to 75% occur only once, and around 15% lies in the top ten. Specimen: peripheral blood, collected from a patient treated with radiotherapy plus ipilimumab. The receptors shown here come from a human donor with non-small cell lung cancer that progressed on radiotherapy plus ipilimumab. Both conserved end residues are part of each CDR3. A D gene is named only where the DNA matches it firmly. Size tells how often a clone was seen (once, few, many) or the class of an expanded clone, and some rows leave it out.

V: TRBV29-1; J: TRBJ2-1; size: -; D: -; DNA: TGCAGCGTCCAACAGGGAATTCAGTTCTTC; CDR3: CSVQQGIQFF
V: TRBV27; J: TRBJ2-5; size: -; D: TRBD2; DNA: TGTGCCAGCAGTTTAGCCGGGACTAGCTGGGAGACCCAGTACTTC; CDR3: CASSLAGTSWETQYF
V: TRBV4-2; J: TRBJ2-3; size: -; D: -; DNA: TGTGCCAGCAGCCAAGATCGGAGGGGGGGGCCGGCAGATACGCAGTATTTT; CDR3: CASSQDRRGGPADTQYF
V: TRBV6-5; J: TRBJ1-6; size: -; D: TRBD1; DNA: TGTGCCAGCAGCCCGCAGGGGGAGAATTCACCCCTCCACTTT; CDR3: CASSPQGENSPLHF
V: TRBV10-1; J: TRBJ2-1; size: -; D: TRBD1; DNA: TGCGCCAGCAGTGGATCGGCCGGGACAGAGGGGATGTTCTTC; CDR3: CASSGSAGTEGMFF
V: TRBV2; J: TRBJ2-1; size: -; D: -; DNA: TGTGCCAGCAGTGAAACGTCAGCTGAGCAGTTCTTC; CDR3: CASSETSAEQFF
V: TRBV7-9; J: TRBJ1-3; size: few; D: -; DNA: TGTGCCAGCAGCTTACGACTCACAGGGTCTCTTGGAAACACCATATATTTT; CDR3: CASSLRLTGSLGNTIYF
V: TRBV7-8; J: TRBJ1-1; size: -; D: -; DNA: TGTGCCAGCAGCTTGACACACACTGAAGCTTTCTTT; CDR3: CASSLTHTEAFF
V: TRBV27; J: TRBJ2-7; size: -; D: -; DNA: TGTGCCAGCAGTTTATTCGGCGGGGCCAACGAGCAGTACTTC; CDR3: CASSLFGGANEQYF
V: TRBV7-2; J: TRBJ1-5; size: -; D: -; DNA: TGTGCCAGCAGCTTCCGGGACGGAGCTCAGCCCCAGCATTTT; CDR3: CASSFRDGAQPQHF
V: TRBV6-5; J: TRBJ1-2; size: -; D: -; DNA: TGTGCCAGCAGTGAATACGAGGAGCGTGGCTACACCTTC; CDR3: CASSEYEERGYTF
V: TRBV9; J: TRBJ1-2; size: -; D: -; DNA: TGTGCCAGCAGCGTAGGGTCGGTCGTAGTACAGTTCTATGGCTACACCTTC; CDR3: CASSVGSVVVQFYGYTF
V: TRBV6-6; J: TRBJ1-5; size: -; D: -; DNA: TGTGCCAGCAGTTTGGACAGCAGCATCAATCAGCCCCAGCATTTT; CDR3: CASSLDSSINQPQHF
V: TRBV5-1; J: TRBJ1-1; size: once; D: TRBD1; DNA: TGCGCCAGCAGCGCGACAGGGGGCTGGGACACTGAAGCTTTCTTT; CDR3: CASSATGGWDTEAFF
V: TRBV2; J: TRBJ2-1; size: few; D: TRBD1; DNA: TGTGCCAGCAGTGATACAGGGGTTGGGGACTACAATGAGCAGTTCTTC; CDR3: CASSDTGVGDYNEQFF
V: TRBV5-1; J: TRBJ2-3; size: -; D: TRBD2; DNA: TGCGCCAGCAGCTCCCTCTCTAGCGGGGGGGCCGGGGATACGCAGTATTTT; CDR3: CASSSLSSGGAGDTQYF